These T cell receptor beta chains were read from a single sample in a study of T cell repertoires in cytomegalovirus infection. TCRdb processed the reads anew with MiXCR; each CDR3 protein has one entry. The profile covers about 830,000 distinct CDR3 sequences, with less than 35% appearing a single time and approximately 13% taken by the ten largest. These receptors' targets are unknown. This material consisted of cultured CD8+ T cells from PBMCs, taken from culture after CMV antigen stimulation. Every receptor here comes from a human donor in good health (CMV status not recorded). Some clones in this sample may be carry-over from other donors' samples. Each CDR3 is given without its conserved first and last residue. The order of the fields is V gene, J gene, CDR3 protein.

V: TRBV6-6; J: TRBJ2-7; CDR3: ASSYSVDRASREQY
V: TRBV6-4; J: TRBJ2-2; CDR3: ASSGKNRGNTGELF
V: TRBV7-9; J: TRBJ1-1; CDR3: ASSPGGAGNTEAF
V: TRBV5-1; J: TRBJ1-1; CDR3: ASSPPVRGTPNTEAF
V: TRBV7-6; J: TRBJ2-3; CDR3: ASSFGTDDFTDTQY
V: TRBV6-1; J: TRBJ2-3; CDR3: ASRVWDSHTDTQY
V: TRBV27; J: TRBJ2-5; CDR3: ASSLLVYQETQY
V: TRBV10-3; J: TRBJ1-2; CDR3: AISEWVQGARGYT
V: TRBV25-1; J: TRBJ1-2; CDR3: ASSEYFQGPNYGYT
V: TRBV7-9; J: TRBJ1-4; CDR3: ASSAGQEREKLF
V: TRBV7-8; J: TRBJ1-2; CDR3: AIWGGSVYGYT
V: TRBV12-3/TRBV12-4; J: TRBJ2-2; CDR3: ASRDLLAGAGELF
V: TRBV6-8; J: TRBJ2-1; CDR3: ASSYPGQGPWNEQF
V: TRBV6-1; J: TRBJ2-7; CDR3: ASSEGTGASYEQY
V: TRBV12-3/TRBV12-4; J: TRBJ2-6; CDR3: ASSKGSGRAGANVLT
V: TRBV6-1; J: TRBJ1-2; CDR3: ASRAPGQTFYGYT
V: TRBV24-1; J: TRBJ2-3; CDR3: ATGDRGLSDTQY
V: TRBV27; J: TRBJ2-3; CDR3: ASSLWEGDTDTQY
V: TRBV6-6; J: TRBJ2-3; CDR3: ANSLRLGTDTQY
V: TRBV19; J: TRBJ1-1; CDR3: ASSPGPISVYTEAF
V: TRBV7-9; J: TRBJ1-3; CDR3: ASSPSSASSGNTIY
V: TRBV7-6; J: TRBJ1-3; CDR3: ASTTKGPRYSRPLGNTIY
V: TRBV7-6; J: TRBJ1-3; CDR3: ASSWDSVSGNTIY
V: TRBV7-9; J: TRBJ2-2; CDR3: ASSSTHYREGGLF
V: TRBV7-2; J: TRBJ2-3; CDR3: ASSWGWLTGEDPSTDTQY
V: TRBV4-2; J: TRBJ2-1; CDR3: ASSPGGDNEQF
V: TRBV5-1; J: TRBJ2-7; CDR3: ASSPGTDHYEQY
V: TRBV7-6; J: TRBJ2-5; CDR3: ASSHTAGPRTQY
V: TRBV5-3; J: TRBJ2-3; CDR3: ASSLTSGLTDTQY
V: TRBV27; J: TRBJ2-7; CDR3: ASSLPTGNEQY
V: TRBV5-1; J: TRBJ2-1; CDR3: ASRDRGAYNEQF
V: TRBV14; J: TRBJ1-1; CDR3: ASSQDRRVRNTEAF